A single sample is the source of the 14 T cell receptor beta chains below, sequenced in a study of blood T cell repertoires in COVID-19. Libraries were prepared by immunoSEQ multiplex PCR; TCRdb keeps only in-frame clonotypes and omits some of them. Of under 400,000 clones listed, nearly 90% are singletons. The sample taken for sequencing was peripheral blood. The receptors shown here come from a man aged 18 to 30 with active or convalescent COVID-19.

The chain couples TRBV5-4 to TRBJ1-5; the D is unclear. V was cut by 0 bases and J by 11 bases, with 9 bases left in between. Germline loops: CDR1 SGHNT, CDR2 YYREEE (reference sequence). This CDR3 is built from 12 residues. The CDR3 DNA sequence: TGTGCCAGCAGCTTGGGCGTCGGAGCCCAGCATTTT. Translation: CASSLGVGAQHF. The whole variable domain, remainder taken from reference TRBV5-4 and TRBJ1-5, is ETGVTQSPTHLIKTRGQQVTLRCSSQSGHNTVSWYQQALGQGPQFIFQYYREEENGRGNFPPRFSGLQFPNYSSELNVNALELDDSALYLCASSLGVGAQHFGDGTRLSIL.

The gene calls are TRBV19 and TRBJ1-5, with D possibly matching TRBD1 (6 bases). Germline CDR1 and CDR2: LNHDA and SQIVND (reference sequence). This CDR3 is built from 15 residues. V lost 3 bases and J lost 0, with 9 bases in between. This CDR3 is CASSITGLSNQPQHF. The DNA of the CDR3 is TGTGCCAGTAGTATTACAGGGCTTAGCAATCAGCCCCAGCATTTT.

This sequence joins TRBV13 and TRBJ1-6; 8 positions match TRBD1. This CDR3 spans 15 amino acids. Germline CDR1 PRHDT, CDR2 FYEKMQ (reference sequence). After removal of 5 bases from V and 9 bases from J, the junction contained 9 bases not matched to a gene. CDR3 loop: CASSKNRGSISPLHF. For the CDR3, the DNA is TGTGCCAGCAGCAAAAACAGGGGGTCCATTTCACCCCTCCACTTT.

The chain carries TRBV27 and TRBJ1-4; a weak D match, TRBD1 (6 bases). The V end lost 3 bases, the J end lost 6 bases, and 11 bases lay between the germline ends. The CDR3 totals 14 residues. Germline-derived CDR1 and CDR2 are MNHEY and SMNVEV (reference sequence). The CDR3 DNA reads as TGTGCCAGCAGTTTCAGGGGACCGGATGAAAAACTGTTTTTT. Encoded protein: CASSFRGPDEKLFF.

This clone has only one observation. The rearrangement uses TRBV2 and TRBJ1-5; 7 nucleotides line up with TRBD1. Per the germline V gene, CDR1 is SNHLY and CDR2 is FYNNEI. With 6 bases clipped from V and 4 bases from J, the junction kept 9 bases outside the gene matches. The CDR3 is made up of 15 amino acids. As DNA, the CDR3 is TGTGCCAGCAGCCCCAGGACAGGCGGAAATCAGCCCCAGCATTTT. The encoded protein is CASSPRTGGNQPQHF.

The CDR3 region is CASSAPGVENSPLHF. CDR3 DNA: TGTGCCAGTAGTGCCCCAGGGGTCGAGAATTCACCCCTCCACTTT. The J gene is TRBJ1-6, the V gene TRBV19; D is possibly TRBD1 (6 bases). Trimming took 5 bases from V and 7 from J, leaving 15 bases between them. The CDR3 has 15 amino acids. CDR1 and CDR2 from the germline V gene are LNHDA and SQIVND (reference sequence).

This rearrangement joins TRBV5-1 to TRBJ2-7, with D hard to call. The CDR3 runs to 14 residues. The germline gives CDR1 SGHRS, CDR2 YFSETQ. Trimming pared 4 bases from V and 2 bases from J, leaving 13 bases between. The CDR3 reads CASSPGHFPYEQYF. The DNA for the CDR3 is TGCGCCAGCAGCCCTGGCCATTTCCCCTACGAGCAGTACTTC.

V gene TRBV4-2 combines with J gene TRBJ2-4; TRBD2 aligns across 9 bases. The CDR3 sequence is 20 residues long. With 2 bases clipped from V and 1 base from J, the junction kept 15 bases outside the gene matches. Germline V gene data show CDR1 as LGHNA and CDR2 as YNFKEQ. This CDR3 reads CASSQLAGSGPSIAKNIQYF. DNA for the CDR3: TGTGCCAGCAGCCAACTAGCGGGATCAGGCCCCTCGATTGCCAAAAACATTCAGTACTTC.

This chain connects TRBV5-1 to TRBJ1-1; 7 nucleotides match TRBD1. Germline V gives CDR1 SGHRS, CDR2 YFSETQ. The CDR3 consists of 14 residues. Trimming cost V 2 bases and J 5 bases; bases outside gene matches: 6. CDR3 nucleotide sequence: TGCGCCAGCAGCTTCCGGACAGGTTGGACTGAAGCTTTCTTT. Its protein is CASSFRTGWTEAFF.

J is TRBJ1-2 and V is TRBV12-3 or TRBV12-4; unclear D gene. The V end lost 7 bases, the J end lost 3 bases, and 12 bases lay between the germline ends. This CDR3 has 13 residues. The CDR3 nucleotides are TGTGCCAGCAACCTCGCAGGCCACTATGGCTACACCTTC. Amino acids: CASNLAGHYGYTF.

The V and J genes are TRBV29-1 and TRBJ2-5, with TRBD2 as a possible D gene (5 bases). The CDR3 runs to 14 residues. The ends were cut back, 6 bases at V and 5 bases at J, with 19 bases in the middle. In germline, CDR1 is SQVTM, CDR2 ANQGSEA. The CDR3 region is CSVPRAGVVETQYF. In DNA, the CDR3 is TGCAGCGTACCCAGAGCCGGGGTCGTGGAGACCCAGTACTTC.

The chain links TRBV14 to TRBJ2-1, with TRBD2 matching 9 bases. Germline V CDR1 and CDR2: SGHDN, FVKESK. The CDR3 contains 15 residues. The trim removed 4 bases at V and 4 bases at J, leaving 5 bases unmatched. The CDR3 region is CASSLTSGLYNEQFF. The CDR3 DNA follows: TGTGCCAGCAGCCTCACTAGCGGGTTGTACAATGAGCAGTTCTTC.

Concerning this clone itself: This sample also contains other DNA sequences that code for the same CDR3. This chain uses TRBV29-1 with TRBJ1-3, with D uncertain. CDR3 length: 11 amino acids. Trimming took off 4 bases at V and 4 bases at J, with 5 bases between the two ends. Looked up from germline, CDR1 is SQVTM and CDR2 is ANQGSEA. The CDR3 DNA reads as TGCAGCGTTGGGAGGGGAAACACCATATATTTT. Its translation is CSVGRGNTIYF.

The CDR3 coding sequence is TGTGCCAGCAGCCCGGACAGGGTTGGCTACACCTTC. It yields the protein CASSPDRVGYTF. This rearrangement joins TRBV7-8 to TRBJ1-2, with 8 bases identical to TRBD1. From germline, CDR1 is SGHVS and CDR2 FQNEAQ. The CDR3 covers 12 residues. The J segment lost 7 bases and the V segment lost 5 bases, leaving 3 bases of the junction unmatched.